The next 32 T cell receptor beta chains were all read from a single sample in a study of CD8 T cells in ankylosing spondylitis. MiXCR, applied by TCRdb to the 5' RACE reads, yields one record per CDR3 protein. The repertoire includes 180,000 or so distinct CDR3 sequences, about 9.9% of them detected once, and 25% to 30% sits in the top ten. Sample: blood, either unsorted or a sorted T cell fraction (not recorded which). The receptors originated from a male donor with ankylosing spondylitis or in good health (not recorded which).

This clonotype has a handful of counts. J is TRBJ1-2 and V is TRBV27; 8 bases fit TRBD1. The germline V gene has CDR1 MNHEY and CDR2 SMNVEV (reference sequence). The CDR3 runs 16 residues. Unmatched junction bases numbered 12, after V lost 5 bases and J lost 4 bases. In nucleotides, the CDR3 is TGTGCCAGCAGTACCTTGGGGGCAGGGGGCTCCTATGGCTACACCTTC. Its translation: CASSTLGAGGSYGYTF.

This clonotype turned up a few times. Written as DNA, the CDR3 is TGTGCCAGCATAGCGGGAATCTACGAGCAGTACTTC. Protein product: CASIAGIYEQYF. V and J are TRBV6-1 and TRBJ2-7; TRBD2 aligns across 8 bases. Germline CDR1 MNHNS, CDR2 SASEGT. The junction had 2 bases not matched to a gene; V was cut back by 7 bases and J by 3 bases. There are 12 residues in the CDR3.

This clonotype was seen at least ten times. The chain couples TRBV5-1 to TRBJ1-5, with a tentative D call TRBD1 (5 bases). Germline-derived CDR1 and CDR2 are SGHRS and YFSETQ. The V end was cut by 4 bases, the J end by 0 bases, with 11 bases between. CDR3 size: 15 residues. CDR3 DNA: TGCGCCAGCAGCAAGGACGGGACTAGCAATCAGCCCCAGCATTTT. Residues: CASSKDGTSNQPQHF.

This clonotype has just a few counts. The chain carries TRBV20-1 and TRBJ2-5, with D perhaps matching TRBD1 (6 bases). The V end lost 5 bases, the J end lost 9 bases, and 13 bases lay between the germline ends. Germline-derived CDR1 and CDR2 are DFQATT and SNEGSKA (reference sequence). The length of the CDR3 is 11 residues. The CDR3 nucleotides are TGCAGTGCTTCCAGGGGTGAGGCCCAGTACTTC. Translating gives CSASRGEAQYF.

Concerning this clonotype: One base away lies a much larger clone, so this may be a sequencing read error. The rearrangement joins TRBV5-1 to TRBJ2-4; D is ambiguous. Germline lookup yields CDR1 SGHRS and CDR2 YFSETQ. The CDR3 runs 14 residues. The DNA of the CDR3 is TGCGCCAGCAGCTCGGACGATCTCAAAAACATTCTGTACTTC. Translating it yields CASSSDDLKNILYF. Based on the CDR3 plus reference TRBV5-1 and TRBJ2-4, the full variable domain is KAGVTQTPRYLIKTRGQQVTLSCSPISGHRSVSWYQQTPGQGLQFLFEYFSETQRNKGNFPGRFSGRQFSNSRSEMNVSTLELGDSALYLCASSSDDLKNILYFGAGTRLSVL.

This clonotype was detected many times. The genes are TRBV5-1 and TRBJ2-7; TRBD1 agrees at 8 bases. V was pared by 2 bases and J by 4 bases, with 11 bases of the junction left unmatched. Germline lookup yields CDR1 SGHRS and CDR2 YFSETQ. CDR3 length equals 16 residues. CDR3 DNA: TGCGCCAGCAGCTTAGAATCGGGACAGGTCGCTTACGAGCAGTACTTC. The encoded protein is CASSLESGQVAYEQYF. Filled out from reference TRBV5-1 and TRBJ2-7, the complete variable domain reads KAGVTQTPRYLIKTRGQQVTLSCSPISGHRSVSWYQQTPGQGLQFLFEYFSETQRNKGNFPGRFSGRQFSNSRSEMNVSTLELGDSALYLCASSLESGQVAYEQYFGPGTRLTVT.

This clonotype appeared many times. CDR3 residues: CASRWRTSGQGGYTF. The CDR3 DNA reads as TGTGCCAGCAGATGGAGAACGTCGGGGCAAGGGGGCTACACCTTC. The rearrangement joins TRBV28 to TRBJ1-2; a possible D gene is TRBD1 (5 bases). V lost 6 bases, J lost 8 bases, and 22 bases lay in between. This CDR3 region has 15 residues. Germline-derived CDR1 and CDR2 are MDHEN and SYDVKM.

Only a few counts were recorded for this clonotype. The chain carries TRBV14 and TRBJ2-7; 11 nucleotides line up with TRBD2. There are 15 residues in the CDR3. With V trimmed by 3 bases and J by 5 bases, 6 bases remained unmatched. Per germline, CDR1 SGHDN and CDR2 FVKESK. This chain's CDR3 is CASSQRLAGYHEQYF. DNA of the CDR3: TGTGCCAGCAGCCAGAGACTAGCGGGGTACCACGAGCAGTACTTC.

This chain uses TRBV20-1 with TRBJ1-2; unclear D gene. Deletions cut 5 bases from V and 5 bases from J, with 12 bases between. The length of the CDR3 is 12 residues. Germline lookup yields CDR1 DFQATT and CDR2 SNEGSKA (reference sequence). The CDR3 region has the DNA TGCAGTGCTCGCTTACCGGGGTATGGCTACACCTTC. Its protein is CSARLPGYGYTF.

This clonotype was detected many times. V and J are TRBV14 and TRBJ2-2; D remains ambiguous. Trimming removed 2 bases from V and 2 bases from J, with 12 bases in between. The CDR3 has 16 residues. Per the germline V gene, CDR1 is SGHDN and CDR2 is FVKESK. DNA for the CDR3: TGTGCCAGCAGCCAATTGTTCGACCCAAACACCGGGGAGCTGTTTTTT. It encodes CASSQLFDPNTGELFF.

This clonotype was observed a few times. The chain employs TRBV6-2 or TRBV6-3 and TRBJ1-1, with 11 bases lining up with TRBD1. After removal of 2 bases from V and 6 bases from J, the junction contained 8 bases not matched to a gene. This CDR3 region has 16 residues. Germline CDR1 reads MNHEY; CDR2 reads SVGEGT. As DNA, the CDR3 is TGTGCCAGCAGTTACCCTCAAGGACAGGGGGCTGCTGAAGCTTTCTTT. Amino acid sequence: CASSYPQGQGAAEAFF.

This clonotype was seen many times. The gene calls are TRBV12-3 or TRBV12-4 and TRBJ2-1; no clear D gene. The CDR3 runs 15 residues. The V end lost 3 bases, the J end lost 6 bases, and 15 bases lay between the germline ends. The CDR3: CASSLLGPGLNEQFF. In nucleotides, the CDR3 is TGTGCCAGCAGTTTGTTGGGCCCCGGCCTCAATGAGCAGTTCTTC.

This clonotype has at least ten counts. CDR3 bases: TGTGCCAGCAGCCATGGTTGGGCCGGGTCAGGCGGGGAGCTGTTTTTT. Its translation is CASSHGWAGSGGELFF. The chain is built from TRBV3-1 and TRBJ2-2; no clear D gene. The CDR3 is 16 residues long. The V and J ends lost 3 bases and 7 bases respectively, with 18 bases between them. CDR1 is LGHDT and CDR2 is YNNKEL in the germline V gene (reference sequence). Supplemented by reference TRBV3-1 and TRBJ2-2, the full variable domain reads DTAVSQTPKYLVTQMGNDKSIKCEQNLGHDTMYWYKQDSKKFLKIMFSYNNKELIINETVPNRFSPKSPDKAHLNLHINSLELGDSAVYFCASSHGWAGSGGELFFGEGSRLTVL.

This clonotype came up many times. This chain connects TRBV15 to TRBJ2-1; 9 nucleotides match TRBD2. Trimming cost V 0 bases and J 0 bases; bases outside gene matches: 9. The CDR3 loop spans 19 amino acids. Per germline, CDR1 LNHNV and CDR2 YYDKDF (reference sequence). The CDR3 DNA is TGTGCCACCAGCAGAGAAGCGGCTAGCGGGGTCAGCTCCTACAATGAGCAGTTCTTC. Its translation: CATSREAASGVSSYNEQFF.

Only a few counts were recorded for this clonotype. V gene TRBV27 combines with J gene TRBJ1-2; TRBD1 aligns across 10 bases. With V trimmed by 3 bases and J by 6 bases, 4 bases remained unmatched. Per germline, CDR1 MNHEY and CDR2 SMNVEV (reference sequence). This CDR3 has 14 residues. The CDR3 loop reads CASSFRQGAHGYTF. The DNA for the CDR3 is TGTGCCAGCAGTTTCAGACAGGGGGCTCATGGCTACACCTTC.

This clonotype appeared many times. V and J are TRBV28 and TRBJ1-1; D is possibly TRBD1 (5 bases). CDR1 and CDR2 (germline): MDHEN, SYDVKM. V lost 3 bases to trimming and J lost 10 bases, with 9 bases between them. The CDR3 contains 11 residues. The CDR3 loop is CASSLGDRAFF. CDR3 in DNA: TGTGCCAGCAGTTTGGGGGATAGAGCTTTCTTT. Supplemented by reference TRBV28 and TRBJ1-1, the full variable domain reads DVKVTQSSRYLVKRTGEKVFLECVQDMDHENMFWYRQDPGLGLRLIYFSYDVKMKEKGDIPEGYSVSREKKERFSLILESASTNQTSMYLCASSLGDRAFFGQGTRLTVV.

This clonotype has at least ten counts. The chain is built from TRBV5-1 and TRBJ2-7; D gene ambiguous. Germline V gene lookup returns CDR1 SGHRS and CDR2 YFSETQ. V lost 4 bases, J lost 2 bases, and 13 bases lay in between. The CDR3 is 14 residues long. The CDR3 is CASSPSGVAYEQYF. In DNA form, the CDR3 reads TGCGCCAGCAGCCCCTCGGGTGTCGCCTACGAGCAGTACTTC. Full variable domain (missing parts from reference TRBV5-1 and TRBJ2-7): KAGVTQTPRYLIKTRGQQVTLSCSPISGHRSVSWYQQTPGQGLQFLFEYFSETQRNKGNFPGRFSGRQFSNSRSEMNVSTLELGDSALYLCASSPSGVAYEQYFGPGTRLTVT.

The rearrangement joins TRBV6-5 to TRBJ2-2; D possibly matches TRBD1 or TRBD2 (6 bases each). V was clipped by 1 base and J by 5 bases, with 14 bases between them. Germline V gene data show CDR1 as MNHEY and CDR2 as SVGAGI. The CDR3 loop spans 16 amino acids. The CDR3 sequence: CASSYFGGGETGELFF. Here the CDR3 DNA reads TGTGCCAGCAGTTACTTTGGAGGGGGAGAAACCGGGGAGCTGTTTTTT.

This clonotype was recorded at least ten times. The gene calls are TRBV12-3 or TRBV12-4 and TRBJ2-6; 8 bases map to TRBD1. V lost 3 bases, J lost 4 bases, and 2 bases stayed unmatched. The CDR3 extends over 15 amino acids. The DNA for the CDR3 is TGTGCCAGCAGTTTGGGACAGGTCGGGGCCAACGTCCTGACTTTC. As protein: CASSLGQVGANVLTF.

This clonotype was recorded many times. The CDR3 loop is CSAVLRSTDTQYF. In DNA, the CDR3 is TGCAGTGCTGTACTTCGGAGCACAGATACGCAGTATTTT. This chain links TRBV20-1 with TRBJ2-3; D gene uncertain. The V and J ends lost 5 bases and 0 bases respectively, with 9 bases between them. This CDR3 is 13 amino acids long. CDR1 DFQATT and CDR2 SNEGSKA come from the germline V gene (reference sequence).

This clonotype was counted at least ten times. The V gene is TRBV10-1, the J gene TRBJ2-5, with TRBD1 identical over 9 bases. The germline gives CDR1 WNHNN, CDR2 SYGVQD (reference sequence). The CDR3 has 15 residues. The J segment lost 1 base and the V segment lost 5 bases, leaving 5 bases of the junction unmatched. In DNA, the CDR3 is TGCGCCAGCAGTAGATACAGGGGGCCCCAAGAGACCCAGTACTTC. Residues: CASSRYRGPQETQYF.

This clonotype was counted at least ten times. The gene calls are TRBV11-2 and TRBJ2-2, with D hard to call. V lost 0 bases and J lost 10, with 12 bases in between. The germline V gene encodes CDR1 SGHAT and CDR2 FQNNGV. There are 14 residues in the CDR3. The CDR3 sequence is CASSLDPSALELFF. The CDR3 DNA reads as TGTGCCAGCAGCTTAGATCCTTCAGCTCTGGAGCTGTTTTTT.

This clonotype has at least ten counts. The CDR3 reads CASREQGAAGYNEQFF. As DNA, the CDR3 is TGTGCCAGCAGAGAACAGGGGGCAGCAGGTTACAATGAGCAGTTCTTC. The V call is TRBV6-1, the J call TRBJ2-1, with 9 bases aligning to TRBD1. Trimming at V came to 6 bases and at J to 4 bases, leaving 10 bases not matched to a gene. The CDR3 extends over 16 amino acids. The germline V gene encodes CDR1 MNHNS and CDR2 SASEGT.

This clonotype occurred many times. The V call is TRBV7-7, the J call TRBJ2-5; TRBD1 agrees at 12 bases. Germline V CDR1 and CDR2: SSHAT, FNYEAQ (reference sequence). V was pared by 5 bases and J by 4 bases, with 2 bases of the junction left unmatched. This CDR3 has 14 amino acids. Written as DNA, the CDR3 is TGTGCCAGCAGCCGGGACAGGGGGCCAGAGACCCAGTACTTC. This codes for CASSRDRGPETQYF.

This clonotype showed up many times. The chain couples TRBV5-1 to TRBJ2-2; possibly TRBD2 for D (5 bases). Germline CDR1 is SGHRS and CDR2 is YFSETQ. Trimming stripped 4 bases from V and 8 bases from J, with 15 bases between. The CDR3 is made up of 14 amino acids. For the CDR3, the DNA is TGCGCCAGCAGCCGGACTTATATGATGGGGGAGCTGTTTTTT. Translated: CASSRTYMMGELFF.

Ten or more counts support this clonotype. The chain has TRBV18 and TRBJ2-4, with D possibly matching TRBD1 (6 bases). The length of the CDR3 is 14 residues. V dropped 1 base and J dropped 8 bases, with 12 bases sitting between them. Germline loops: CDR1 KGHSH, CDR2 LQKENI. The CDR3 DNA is TGTGCCAGCTCACCACGTACAGGGACGGACATTCAGTACTTC. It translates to CASSPRTGTDIQYF.

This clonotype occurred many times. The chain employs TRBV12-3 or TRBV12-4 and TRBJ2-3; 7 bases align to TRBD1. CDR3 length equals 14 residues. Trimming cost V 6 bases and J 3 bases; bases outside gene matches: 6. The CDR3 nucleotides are TGTGCCAGCAGATCTCCAGGGGGAACAGATACGCAGTATTTT. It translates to CASRSPGGTDTQYF.

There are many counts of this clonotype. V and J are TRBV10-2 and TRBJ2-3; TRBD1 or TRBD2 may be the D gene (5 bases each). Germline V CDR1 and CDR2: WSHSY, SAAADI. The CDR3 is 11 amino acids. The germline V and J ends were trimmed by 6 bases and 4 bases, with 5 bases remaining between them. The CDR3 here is CASRGADTQYF. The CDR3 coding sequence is TGCGCCAGCAGGGGGGCAGATACGCAGTATTTT.

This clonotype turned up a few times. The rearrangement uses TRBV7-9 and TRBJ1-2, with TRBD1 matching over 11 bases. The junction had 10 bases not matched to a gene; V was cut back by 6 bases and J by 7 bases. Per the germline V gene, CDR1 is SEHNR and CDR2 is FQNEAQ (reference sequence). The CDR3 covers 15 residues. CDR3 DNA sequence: TGTGCCAGCAGTTCTCCCGGGGACAGGGGGGCTGGCTACACCTTC. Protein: CASSSPGDRGAGYTF.

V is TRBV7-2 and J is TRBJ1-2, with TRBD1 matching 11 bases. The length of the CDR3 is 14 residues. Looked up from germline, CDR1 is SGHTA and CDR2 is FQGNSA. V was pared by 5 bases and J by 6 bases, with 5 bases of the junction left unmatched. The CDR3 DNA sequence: TGTGCCAGCAGCGGGGGACAGGGGGTGAATGGCTACACCTTC. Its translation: CASSGGQGVNGYTF. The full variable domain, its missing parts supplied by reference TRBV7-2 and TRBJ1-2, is GAGVSQSPSNKVTEKGKDVELRCDPISGHTALYWYRQSLGQGLEFLIYFQGNSAPDKSGLPSDRFSAERTGGSVSTLTIQRTQQEDSAVYLCASSGGQGVNGYTFGSGTRLTVV.

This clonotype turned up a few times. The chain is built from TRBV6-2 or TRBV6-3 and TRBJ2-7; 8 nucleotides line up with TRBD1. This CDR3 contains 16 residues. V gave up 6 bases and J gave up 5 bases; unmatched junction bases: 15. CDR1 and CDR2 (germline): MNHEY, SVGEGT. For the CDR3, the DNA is TGTGCCAGCAGAAGAGATTCGGGACAGGTGAACCACGAGCAGTACTTC. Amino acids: CASRRDSGQVNHEQYF.

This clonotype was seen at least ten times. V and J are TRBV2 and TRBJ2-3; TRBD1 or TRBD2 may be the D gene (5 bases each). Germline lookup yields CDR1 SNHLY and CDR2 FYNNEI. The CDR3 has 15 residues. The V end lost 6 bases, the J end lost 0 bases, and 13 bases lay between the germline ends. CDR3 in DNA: TGTGCCAGCAGGCCCGGGACCACCAGCACAGATACGCAGTATTTT. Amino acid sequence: CASRPGTTSTDTQYF.